The 25 T cell receptor beta chains listed next were all sequenced from one sample in a study of control samples from healthy donors and cancer patients. Clones were read by immunoSEQ multiplex PCR, and TCRdb kept only the in-frame ones, dropping some. The sample includes 15,000 to 20,000 clones, around 84% of them seen just once. Specimen: PBMCs. These receptors originate from a woman in her 70s with colorectal cancer.

The CDR3 is CASSLEGRWGRGSPLHF. The CDR3 DNA follows: TGTGCCAGCAGCTTAGAGGGCAGGTGGGGCAGAGGTTCACCCCTCCACTTT. The genes are TRBV7-6 and TRBJ1-6; TRBD1 is a possible D gene (5 bases). The V end was cut by 1 base, the J end by 9 bases, with 19 bases between. This CDR3 comprises 17 residues. Per germline, CDR1 SGHVS and CDR2 FNYEAQ.

The rearrangement uses TRBV6-5 and TRBJ2-5; perhaps TRBD1 as D (6 bases). Trimming removed 4 bases at V and 2 bases at J, with 11 bases between. Germline V CDR1 and CDR2: MNHEY, SVGAGI. The CDR3 has 14 amino acids. DNA for the CDR3: TGTGCCAGCAGTTCACCGGACAGTCAAGAGACCCAGTACTTC. Its protein product is CASSSPDSQETQYF.

The gene calls are TRBV11-2 and TRBJ2-7; TRBD1 agrees at 8 bases. The CDR3 extends over 16 amino acids. Germline V gives CDR1 SGHAT, CDR2 FQNNGV. J was trimmed by 3 bases and V by 1 base; bases with no gene match: 8. The CDR3: CASSLGSRQGNYEQYF. For the CDR3, the DNA is TGTGCCAGCAGCTTAGGATCCCGACAGGGGAACTACGAGCAGTACTTC.

V is TRBV27 and J is TRBJ2-2, with 8 positions matching TRBD1. Germline V gene lookup returns CDR1 MNHEY and CDR2 SMNVEV (reference sequence). The CDR3 has 15 amino acids. Trimming took 5 bases from V and 6 from J; bases not matched to a gene: 8. CDR3 residues: CASSPQGALAGELFF. Here the CDR3 DNA reads TGTGCCAGCAGTCCCCAGGGGGCGCTTGCCGGGGAGCTGTTTTTT.

The V gene is TRBV7-8, the J gene TRBJ1-2; perhaps TRBD1 as D (5 bases). Looked up from germline, CDR1 is SGHVS and CDR2 is FQNEAQ. CDR3 size: 14 residues. V was trimmed by 4 bases and J by 7 bases, leaving 16 bases between them. CDR3 residues: CASSSGGRGGGYTF. As DNA, the CDR3 is TGTGCCAGCAGCTCGGGGGGAAGGGGCGGTGGCTACACCTTC.

This clone was seen just once. Other DNA variants within this sample encode the same CDR3. The chain joins TRBV7-3 to TRBJ2-1; D gene uncertain. The V end lost 4 bases, the J end lost 5 bases, and 9 bases lay between the germline ends. The CDR3 runs to 13 residues. Germline V gene sequence: CDR1 SGHTA, CDR2 FQGTGA. As DNA, the CDR3 is TGTGCCAGCAGCTCCACAAGCGACAATGAGCAGTTCTTC. Residues: CASSSTSDNEQFF. The whole variable domain, remainder taken from reference TRBV7-3 and TRBJ2-1, is GAGVSQTPSNKVTEKGKYVELRCDPISGHTALYWYRQSLGQGPEFLIYFQGTGAADDSGLPNDRFFAVRPEGSVSTLKIQRTERGDSAVYLCASSSTSDNEQFFGPGTRLTVL.

The rearrangement links TRBV5-1 to TRBJ2-1, with D perhaps TRBD1 (6 bases). The V and J ends lost 0 bases and 1 base respectively, with 8 bases between them. Germline V gene lookup returns CDR1 SGHRS and CDR2 YFSETQ. This CDR3 contains 15 residues. This CDR3 reads CASSLGQVSYNEQFF. In DNA form, the CDR3 reads TGCGCCAGCAGCTTGGGACAGGTATCCTACAATGAGCAGTTCTTC.

The chain has TRBV3-1 (or the pseudogene TRBV3-2) and TRBJ2-3; 9 nucleotides agree with TRBD2. The length of the CDR3 is 17 residues. Germline CDR1 and CDR2: LGHDT and YNNKEL (reference sequence). V shed 1 base, J shed 1 base, and the junction held 6 bases outside the gene matches. CDR3: CASSQVLAGFGTDTQYF. Written as DNA, the CDR3 is TGTGCCAGCAGCCAAGTCCTAGCGGGGTTTGGCACAGATACGCAGTATTTT.

This clone came up a few times. The chain combines TRBV4-3 with TRBJ1-3; TRBD1 might be the D (6 bases). V was cut by 1 base and J by 4 bases, with 8 bases left in between. Germline CDR1 is LGHNA and CDR2 is YSLEER. This CDR3 has 14 residues. CDR3 DNA: TGCGCCAGCAGCCAAGGGGGGCCCGGAAACACCATATATTTT. It codes for CASSQGGPGNTIYF.

The genes are TRBV7-9 and TRBJ2-2, with 7 bases matching TRBD1. V was clipped by 1 base and J by 7 bases; unmatched bases: 9. This CDR3 has 16 residues. Germline loops: CDR1 SEHNR, CDR2 FQNEAQ (reference sequence). CDR3 coding DNA: TGTGCCAGCAGCTTAGGTAGTGCTGGGACAGACGGGGAGCTGTTTTTT. Translated, it gives CASSLGSAGTDGELFF.

This clone was seen more than once but under ten times. This chain connects TRBV18 to TRBJ2-3; maybe TRBD2 (6 bases). This CDR3 has 17 amino acids. CDR1 and CDR2 from the germline V gene are KGHSH and LQKENI. Trimming pared 2 bases from V and 3 bases from J, leaving 18 bases between. The CDR3 is CASSPMQGGLGTDTQYF. The CDR3 DNA reads TGTGCCAGCTCACCAATGCAGGGAGGATTGGGAACAGATACGCAGTATTTT.

The chain is built from TRBV6-2 or TRBV6-3 and TRBJ1-1; 8 bases align to TRBD1. The CDR3 has 17 amino acids. The germline CDR1 and CDR2 sequences are MNHEY and SVGEGT. V dropped 4 bases and J dropped 1; count of bases not matched to a gene: 11. The CDR3 sequence: CASSFGQGGIRNTEAFF. The CDR3 nucleotides read TGTGCCAGCAGTTTCGGACAGGGAGGGATTCGGAACACTGAAGCTTTCTTT.

Details on this clone: The sample carries other DNA sequences with the same CDR3. The genes are TRBV7-3 and TRBJ2-1, with TRBD2 identical over 7 bases. CDR3 size: 13 residues. The germline gives CDR1 SGHTA, CDR2 FQGTGA. V lost 4 bases and J lost 5; bases outside the gene matches: 2. The CDR3 loop is CASSSTSDNEQFF. CDR3 DNA: TGTGCCAGCAGCTCCACTAGCGACAATGAGCAGTTCTTC.

The V and J genes are TRBV9 and TRBJ2-7; 15 bases map to TRBD2. Trimming took 3 bases from V and 4 from J; bases not matched to a gene: 8. Germline lookup yields CDR1 SGDLS and CDR2 YYNGEE. CDR3 length equals 17 residues. The CDR3 sequence is CASSAGLAGGLGYEQYF. The CDR3 nucleotides are TGTGCCAGCAGCGCTGGACTAGCGGGGGGGCTAGGTTACGAGCAGTACTTC.

The gene calls are TRBV10-3 and TRBJ2-7; TRBD1 might be the D (6 bases). Germline-derived CDR1 and CDR2 are ENHRY and SYGVKD. The CDR3 extends over 14 amino acids. V was trimmed by 5 bases and J by 4 bases, leaving 15 bases between them. The CDR3 region is CAISLGATSYEQYF. The CDR3 nucleotides read TGTGCCATCAGTTTGGGGGCCACTAGTTACGAGCAGTACTTC.

This clone was detected only once. The V and J genes are TRBV4-2 and TRBJ2-2, with 10 bases identical to TRBD1. The germline V gene encodes CDR1 LGHNA and CDR2 YNFKEQ. The J segment lost 4 bases and the V segment lost 1 base, leaving 9 bases of the junction unmatched. The CDR3 contains 18 residues. CDR3 loop: CASSQVLTGGGGTGELFF. DNA for the CDR3: TGTGCCAGCAGCCAAGTCTTGACAGGGGGCGGCGGCACCGGGGAGCTGTTTTTT.

The gene calls are TRBV7-2 and TRBJ2-5; D may match TRBD1 or TRBD2 (5 bases each). Germline CDR1 reads SGHTA; CDR2 reads FQGNSA. The ends were cut back, 2 bases at V and 5 bases at J, with 18 bases in the middle. The CDR3 length is 16 residues. CDR3: CASSLTLQVSGETQYF. In nucleotides, the CDR3 is TGTGCCAGCAGCTTAACACTACAGGTCTCGGGGGAGACCCAGTACTTC. The variable domain in full, completed from reference TRBV7-2 and TRBJ2-5, reads GAGVSQSPSNKVTEKGKDVELRCDPISGHTALYWYRQSLGQGLEFLIYFQGNSAPDKSGLPSDRFSAERTGGSVSTLTIQRTQQEDSAVYLCASSLTLQVSGETQYFGPGTRLLVL.

The rearrangement links TRBV29-1 to TRBJ2-7; D unclear. Trimming took 2 bases from V and 6 from J, leaving 8 bases between them. Germline CDR1 and CDR2: SQVTM and ANQGSEA. CDR3 length equals 11 residues. DNA for the CDR3: TGCAGCGTTGAACAATTTTTCGAGCAGTACTTC. Amino acid sequence: CSVEQFFEQYF.

V usage is TRBV15 and J usage is TRBJ2-3; D is ambiguous. Trimming removed 2 bases at V and 3 bases at J, with 3 bases between. From germline, CDR1 is LNHNV and CDR2 YYDKDF (reference sequence). This CDR3 contains 12 residues. CDR3 in amino acids: CATSRYTDTQYF. DNA for the CDR3: TGTGCCACCAGCAGATATACAGATACGCAGTATTTT.

The chain is built from TRBV7-2 and TRBJ1-1; perhaps TRBD1 as D (6 bases). V was cut by 0 bases and J by 5 bases, with 13 bases left in between. Germline CDR1 is SGHTA and CDR2 is FQGNSA. CDR3 length equals 15 residues. The CDR3 loop reads CASSLASGAGTEAFF. Written as DNA, the CDR3 is TGTGCCAGCAGCTTAGCGTCGGGGGCGGGAACTGAAGCTTTCTTT.

The V call is TRBV5-5, the J call TRBJ2-7; the D is unclear. Trimming left V 3 bases short and J 0 bases short, with 16 bases between. Germline V gene lookup returns CDR1 SGHKS and CDR2 YYEKEE (reference sequence). The CDR3 totals 16 residues. DNA of the CDR3: TGTGCCAGCAGCTGGACCTGGGGTGGCACCTCCTACGAGCAGTACTTC. Amino acid sequence: CASSWTWGGTSYEQYF.

V gene TRBV25-1 combines with J gene TRBJ1-1; TRBD1 is a possible D gene (5 bases). CDR3 length: 15 amino acids. V gave up 5 bases and J gave up 1 base, with 14 bases separating them. Germline values: CDR1 MGHDK, CDR2 SYGVNS. The CDR3: CASSPRGGENTEAFF. Here the CDR3 DNA reads TGTGCCAGCAGTCCCCGTGGAGGGGAGAACACTGAAGCTTTCTTT.

The chain recombines TRBV3-1 (or the pseudogene TRBV3-2) with TRBJ1-1; no clear D. V gave up 9 bases and J gave up 0 bases, with 11 bases separating them. The CDR3 contains 13 residues. Germline-derived CDR1 and CDR2 are LGHDT and YNNKEL (reference sequence). CDR3 nucleotides: TGTGCCAGTCAGGCGGTCGTGAACACTGAAGCTTTCTTT. This gives the protein CASQAVVNTEAFF.

The V call is TRBV11-2, the J call TRBJ1-6; 8 bases line up with TRBD1. V trimming: 5 bases; J trimming: 1 base; junction bases outside the gene matches: 10. There are 18 residues in the CDR3. Germline CDR1 is SGHAT and CDR2 is FQNNGV. This CDR3 is CASSLTGGGGSYNSPLHF. The DNA for the CDR3 is TGTGCCAGCAGCCTCACAGGGGGTGGAGGGTCCTATAATTCACCCCTCCACTTT.

V gene TRBV7-9 combines with J gene TRBJ2-3; TRBD2 aligns across 9 bases. Germline lookup yields CDR1 SEHNR and CDR2 FQNEAQ (reference sequence). The CDR3 extends over 18 amino acids. With V trimmed by 5 bases and J by 6 bases, 18 bases remained unmatched. The DNA of the CDR3 is TGTGCCAGCAGCGCCCCTGAGGCTCTAGCGGGGCAATGGGATACGCAGTATTTT. It translates to CASSAPEALAGQWDTQYF.